A selection of T cell receptor beta chains follows, all from one sample in a study of blood T cell repertoires in COVID-19. TCRdb's copy holds only in-frame clones and misses some; the assay was immunoSEQ multiplex PCR. Among about 440,000 clones listed, approximately 88% were seen once. Sequencing was carried out using peripheral blood. The receptors originated from a woman between 50 and 59 years old with COVID-19, enrolled during active disease. Each CDR3 is given with its conserved first and last residue. D genes are given only for firm matches. Clone size is stated in some rows and not others, as once, few, many or a class when expanded.

v_gene	d_gene	j_gene	abundance	CDR3nt	CDR3aa
TRBV14	-	TRBJ1-1	-	TGTGCCAGCAGCCAAGCCTCAAGCGCTGAAGCTTTCTTT	CASSQASSAEAFF
TRBV5-1	TRBD1	TRBJ2-7	-	TGCGCCAGCAGCAAAGACAGGGACGAGCAGTACTTC	CASSKDRDEQYF
TRBV27	TRBD1	TRBJ1-1	-	TGTGCCAGCAGGGGGACAGCGCACACTGAAGCTTTCTTT	CASRGTAHTEAFF
TRBV7-9	-	TRBJ2-1	-	TGTGCCAGCAGCGCCCAAACCCAGGATTCCTACAATGAGCAGTTCTTC	CASSAQTQDSYNEQFF
TRBV9	-	TRBJ2-5	-	TGTGCCAGCAGCGTTACAGACAGTCCCCAAGAGACCCAGTACTTC	CASSVTDSPQETQYF
TRBV24-1	-	TRBJ2-5	-	TGTGCCACCAGTGATCTCGTAGGGGGTCGAGAGACCCAGTACTTC	CATSDLVGGRETQYF
TRBV24-1	TRBD1	TRBJ2-5	once	TGTGCCACCAGTGATGCCATAGGGGGCGAGACCCAGTACTTC	CATSDAIGGETQYF
TRBV28	TRBD1	TRBJ1-5	-	TGTGCCAGCAGTTTTAGGGTTGGGACAGATCAGCCCCAGCATTTT	CASSFRVGTDQPQHF
TRBV7-2	-	TRBJ1-5	-	TGTGCCAGCAGCTGGCGACATCAGGATCAGCCCCAGCATTTT	CASSWRHQDQPQHF
TRBV5-1	-	TRBJ1-2	once	TGCGCCAGCAGCTTGGGACAGAGCTATGGCTACACCTTC	CASSLGQSYGYTF
TRBV18	TRBD2	TRBJ2-3	-	TGTGCCAGCTCACCAGGGTCGGGGGGGCCTTCGTATACGCAGTATTTT	CASSPGSGGPSYTQYF
TRBV27	-	TRBJ1-2	-	TGTGCCAGCAGTTATCTGCAGGGGCGAGGCTACACCTTC	CASSYLQGRGYTF
TRBV5-4	TRBD1	TRBJ1-3	-	TGTGCCAGCAGCTTGATCGGGACAGCTGGAAACACCATATATTTT	CASSLIGTAGNTIYF
TRBV3-1/TRBV3-2	-	TRBJ2-7	-	TGTGCCAGCAGCCTCGAGGGGGCCTACGAGCAGTACTTC	CASSLEGAYEQYF
TRBV6-5	-	TRBJ1-1	-	TGTGCCAGCAGGAACCTCTGGAGCGGGGTGGTAGAAGCTTTCTTT	CASRNLWSGVVEAFF
TRBV30	-	TRBJ1-1	-	TGTGCCTGGAGTCAGGCCCCAACTGAAGCTTTCTTT	CAWSQAPTEAFF
TRBV5-1	TRBD1	TRBJ1-5	-	TGCGCCAGCAGCTTCGAGGAGGCAGGGGGTCAGCCCCAGCATTTT	CASSFEEAGGQPQHF
TRBV18	TRBD1	TRBJ2-3	-	TGTGCCAGCTCACCTGAATTGACAGGGTTGGAACGGAGTAGGGCAGATACGCAGTATTTT	CASSPELTGLERSRADTQYF
TRBV12-3/TRBV12-4	TRBD1	TRBJ1-3	-	TGTGCCAGCAGGCAGGGGGCTGGAAACACCATATATTTT	CASRQGAGNTIYF
TRBV4-1	-	TRBJ1-2	once	TGCGCCAGCAGCCAAGATCCAACAGGCATCTATGGCTACACCTTC	CASSQDPTGIYGYTF
TRBV12-5	-	TRBJ2-4	once	TGTGCTAGCGGGGATCGCATTCAGTACTTC	CASGDRIQYF
TRBV9	-	TRBJ2-2	-	TGTGCCAGCAGCTTACAGGGCTCCACCGGGGAGCTGTTTTTT	CASSLQGSTGELFF
TRBV28	-	TRBJ1-2	-	TGTGCCAGCAGTCGAGTCCTTAGAGGCTACACCTTC	CASSRVLRGYTF
TRBV7-9	TRBD2	TRBJ2-3	-	TGTGCCAGCAGCTTTAGCGGGGGCACAGATACGCAGTATTTT	CASSFSGGTDTQYF
TRBV28	-	TRBJ1-1	-	TGTGCCAGCAGTTTGGGGGGGAACACTGAAGCTTTCTTT	CASSLGGNTEAFF
TRBV3-1/TRBV3-2	TRBD1	TRBJ1-6	-	TGTGCCAGCAGACTCTACGGCAGGGGGCTTTCACCCCTCCACTTT	CASRLYGRGLSPLHF
TRBV28	-	TRBJ1-2	-	TGTGCCAGCAGTTATTCGGACTATGGCTACACCTTC	CASSYSDYGYTF
TRBV4-2	TRBD2	TRBJ2-1	-	TGTGCCAGCAGCCAAGATAAGGCGGGGGGTGTGGATGAGCAGTTCTTC	CASSQDKAGGVDEQFF
TRBV15	-	TRBJ2-2	-	TGTGCCACCAGCAGGGCACGAGGGGGGGAGCTGTTTTTT	CATSRARGGELFF
TRBV6-5	TRBD1	TRBJ1-5	-	TGTGCCAGCAGCCCCGGGACAGGGGGCGGCCAGCCCCAGCATTTT	CASSPGTGGGQPQHF
TRBV27	TRBD1	TRBJ1-2	-	TGTGCCAGCAGCAGCGGGACAGGTGGTAGGGGCTACACCTTC	CASSSGTGGRGYTF
TRBV6-5	TRBD2	TRBJ2-1	once	TGTGCCAGCAGCTCTGCGGGGGGGCCTGATGAGCAGTTCTTC	CASSSAGGPDEQFF
TRBV15	TRBD1	TRBJ2-7	-	TGTGCCAGCAACACCGGGACAGGAGATTACGAGCAGTACTTC	CASNTGTGDYEQYF
TRBV9	-	TRBJ1-4	-	TGTGCCAGCAGCCCCTCTCGAATACAAGGAGTAGGAGGACTGTTTTTT	CASSPSRIQGVGGLFF
TRBV11-3	-	TRBJ1-1	-	TGTGCCAGCAGCCAATTTCTGAACACTGAAGCTTTCTTT	CASSQFLNTEAFF
TRBV18	TRBD1	TRBJ1-1	-	TGTGCCAGCTCAGGGGGGACAGATTTGAACACTGAAGCTTTCTTT	CASSGGTDLNTEAFF
TRBV6-5	-	TRBJ1-1	-	TGTGCCAGCAGTTACGGGCGGGGCAACACTGAAGCTTTCTTT	CASSYGRGNTEAFF
TRBV6-5	TRBD1	TRBJ2-7	-	TGTGCCAGCAGCCGACAGGGCGACGAGCAGTACTTC	CASSRQGDEQYF
TRBV19	-	TRBJ2-7	-	TGTGCCACCGCCGCTAGGATGTCTACTACCGACGAGCAGTACTTC	CATAARMSTTDEQYF
TRBV19	-	TRBJ1-5	-	TGTGCCAGTCGGGGAGCCGGACAGCCCCAGCATTTT	CASRGAGQPQHF
TRBV5-4	-	TRBJ1-1	-	TGTGCCAGCAGCACCGGGGTGGCTGAAGCTTTCTTT	CASSTGVAEAFF
TRBV2	TRBD1	TRBJ1-4	-	TGTGCCAGCAGTGAGGACGGGACAGCTAATGAAAAACTGTTTTTT	CASSEDGTANEKLFF
TRBV5-5	TRBD1	TRBJ1-1	-	TGTGCCAGCAGCGATAGCCGGACAGGGCACACTGAAGCTTTCTTT	CASSDSRTGHTEAFF
TRBV5-1	-	TRBJ2-7	-	TGCGCCAGCAGCTACAGCTGGGCCTACGAGCAGTACTTC	CASSYSWAYEQYF
TRBV4-1	-	TRBJ2-3	-	TGCGCCAGCAGCCACCCCCCCGGGCGGGGGCTAGAAGATACGCAGTATTTT	CASSHPPGRGLEDTQYF
TRBV28	-	TRBJ1-1	-	TGTGCCAGCAGCTACGCCAGCAGACGTCGCCGGAGGGACACTGAAGCTTTCTTT	CASSYASRRRRRDTEAFF
TRBV18	-	TRBJ1-4	-	TGTGCCAGCTCATCCCTCCCGGGAGCAACTAATGAAAAACTGTTTTTT	CASSSLPGATNEKLFF
TRBV19	-	TRBJ1-6	-	TGTGCCAGTACAGAGGGATCTTCAACACCCCTCCACTTT	CASTEGSSTPLHF
TRBV3-1/TRBV3-2	-	TRBJ2-3	-	TGTGCCAGCAGCCAGTTGGGAGCCCACACAGATACGCAGTATTTT	CASSQLGAHTDTQYF
TRBV7-2	-	TRBJ1-4	-	TGTGCCAGCAGCTTATGGGAGGGGAGTGTAACTAATGAAAAACTGTTTTTT	CASSLWEGSVTNEKLFF
TRBV9	TRBD1	TRBJ2-1	-	TGTGCCAGCAACAGGGCAGGGGGTAATGAGCAGTTCTTC	CASNRAGGNEQFF
TRBV5-1	-	TRBJ1-3	-	TGCGCTTTCAGGGTAGGAAACACCATATATTTT	CAFRVGNTIYF
TRBV18	-	TRBJ2-7	-	TGTGCCAGCTCACCGGGGCAGGCACTTTTCTACGAGCAGTACTTC	CASSPGQALFYEQYF